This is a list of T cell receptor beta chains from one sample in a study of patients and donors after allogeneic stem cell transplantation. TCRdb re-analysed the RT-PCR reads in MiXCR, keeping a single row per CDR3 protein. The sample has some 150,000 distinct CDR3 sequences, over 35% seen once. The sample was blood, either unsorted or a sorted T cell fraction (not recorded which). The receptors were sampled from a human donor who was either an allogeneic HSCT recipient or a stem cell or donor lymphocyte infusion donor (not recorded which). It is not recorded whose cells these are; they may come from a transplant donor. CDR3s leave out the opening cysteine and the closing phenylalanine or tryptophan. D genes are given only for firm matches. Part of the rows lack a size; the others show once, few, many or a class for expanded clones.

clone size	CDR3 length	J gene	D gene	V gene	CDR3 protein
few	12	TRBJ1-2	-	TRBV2	ASSEFKPYYGYT
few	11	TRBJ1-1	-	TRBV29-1	SVDVRSEPEAF
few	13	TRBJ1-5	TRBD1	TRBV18	ASSPETGSNQPQH
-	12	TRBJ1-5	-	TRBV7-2	ASSLGEGRQPQH
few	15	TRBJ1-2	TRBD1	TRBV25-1	ASSELLTGTVSNGYT
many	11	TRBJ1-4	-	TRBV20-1	SAQPWGREKLF
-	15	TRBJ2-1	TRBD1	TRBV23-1	ASSQSRDRGLYNEQF
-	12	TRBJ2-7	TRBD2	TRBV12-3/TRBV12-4	ASMELAGPYEQY
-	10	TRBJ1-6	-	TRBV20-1	SAPPEESPLH
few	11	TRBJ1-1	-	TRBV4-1	ASSETGNTEAF
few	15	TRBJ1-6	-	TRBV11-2	ASSPRTISSYNSPLH
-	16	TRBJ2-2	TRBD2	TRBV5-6	ASSLAPLLAGLTEELF
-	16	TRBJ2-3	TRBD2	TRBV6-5	ASSYSGTSGGAADTQY
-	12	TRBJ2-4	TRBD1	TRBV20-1	SARDSPSKNIQY
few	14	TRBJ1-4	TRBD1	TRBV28	ASSKQWTGGIEKLF
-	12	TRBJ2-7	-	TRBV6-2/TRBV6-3	ASDPGHPGYEQY
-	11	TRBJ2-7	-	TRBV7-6	ASSLATHYEQY
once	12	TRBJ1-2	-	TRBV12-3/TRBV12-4	ASSSWTDAYGYT
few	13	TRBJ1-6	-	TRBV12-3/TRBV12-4	ASSSRDGMNSPLH
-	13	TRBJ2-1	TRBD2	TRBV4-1	ASSQLAGPNNEQF